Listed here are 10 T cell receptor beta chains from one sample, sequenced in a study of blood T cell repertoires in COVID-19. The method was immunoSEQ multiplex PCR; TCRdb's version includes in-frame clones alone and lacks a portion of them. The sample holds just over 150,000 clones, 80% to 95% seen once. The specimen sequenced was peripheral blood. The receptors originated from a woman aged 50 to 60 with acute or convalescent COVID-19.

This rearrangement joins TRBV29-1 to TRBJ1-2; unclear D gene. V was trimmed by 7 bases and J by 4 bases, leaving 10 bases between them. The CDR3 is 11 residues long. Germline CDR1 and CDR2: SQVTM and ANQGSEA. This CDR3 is CSGLRGYGYTF. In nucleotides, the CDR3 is TGCAGCGGTTTACGGGGCTATGGCTACACCTTC.

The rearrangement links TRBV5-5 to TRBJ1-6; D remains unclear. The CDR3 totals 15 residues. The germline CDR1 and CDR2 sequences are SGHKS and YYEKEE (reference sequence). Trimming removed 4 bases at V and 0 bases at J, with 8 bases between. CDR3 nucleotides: TGTGCCAGCAGCCCCGGGAGCTCCTATAATTCACCCCTCCACTTT. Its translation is CASSPGSSYNSPLHF.

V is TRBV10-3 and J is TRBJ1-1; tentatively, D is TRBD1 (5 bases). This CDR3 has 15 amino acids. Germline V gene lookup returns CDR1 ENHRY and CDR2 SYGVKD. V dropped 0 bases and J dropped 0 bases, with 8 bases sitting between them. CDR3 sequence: CAISESLDMNTEAFF. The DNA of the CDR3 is TGTGCCATCAGTGAGTCCTTGGACATGAACACTGAAGCTTTCTTT.

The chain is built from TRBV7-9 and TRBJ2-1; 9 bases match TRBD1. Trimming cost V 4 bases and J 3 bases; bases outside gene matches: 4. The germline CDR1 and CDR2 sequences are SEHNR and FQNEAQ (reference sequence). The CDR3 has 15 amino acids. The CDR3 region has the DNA TGTGCCAGCAGCTCACAGGGGGCCCTCTACAATGAGCAGTTCTTC. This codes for CASSSQGALYNEQFF.

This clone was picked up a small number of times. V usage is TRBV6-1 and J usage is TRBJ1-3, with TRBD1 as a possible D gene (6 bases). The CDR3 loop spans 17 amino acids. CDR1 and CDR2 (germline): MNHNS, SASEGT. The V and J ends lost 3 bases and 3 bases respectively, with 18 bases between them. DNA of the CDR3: TGTGCCAGCAGTGATGATCGCGGACAGCGAATTGGAAACACCATATATTTT. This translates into CASSDDRGQRIGNTIYF.

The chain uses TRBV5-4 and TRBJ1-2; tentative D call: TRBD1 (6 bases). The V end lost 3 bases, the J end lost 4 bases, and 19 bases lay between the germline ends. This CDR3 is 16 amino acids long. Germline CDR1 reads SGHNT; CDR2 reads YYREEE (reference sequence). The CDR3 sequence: CASSSLTGGSPYGYTF. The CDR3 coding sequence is TGTGCCAGCAGCTCTCTGACAGGAGGCTCGCCCTATGGCTACACCTTC.

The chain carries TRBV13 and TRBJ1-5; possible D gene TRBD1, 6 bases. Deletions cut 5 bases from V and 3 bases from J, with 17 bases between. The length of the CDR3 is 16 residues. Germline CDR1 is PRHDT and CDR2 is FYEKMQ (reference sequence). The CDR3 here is CASSRRDIASNQPQHF. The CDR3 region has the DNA TGTGCCAGCAGCCGCAGGGACATCGCGTCCAATCAGCCCCAGCATTTT.

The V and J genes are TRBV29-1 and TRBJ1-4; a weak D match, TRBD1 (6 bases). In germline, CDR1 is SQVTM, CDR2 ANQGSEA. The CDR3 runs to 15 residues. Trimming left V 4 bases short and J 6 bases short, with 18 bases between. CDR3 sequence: CSVASYRDNYEKLFF. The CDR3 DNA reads TGCAGCGTTGCTTCCTACCGGGACAACTATGAAAAACTGTTTTTT.

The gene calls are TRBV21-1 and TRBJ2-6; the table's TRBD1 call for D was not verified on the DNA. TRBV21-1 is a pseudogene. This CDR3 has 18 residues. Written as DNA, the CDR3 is TGTGCCAGCAGCAATCGACAGGGGGTGAACTCTGGGGCCAACGTCCTGACTTTC. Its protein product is CASSNRQGVNSGANVLTF.

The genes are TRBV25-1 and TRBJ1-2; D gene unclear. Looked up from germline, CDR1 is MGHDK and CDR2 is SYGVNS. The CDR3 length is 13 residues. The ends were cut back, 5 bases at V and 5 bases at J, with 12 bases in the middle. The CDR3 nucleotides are TGTGCCAGCAGTAGACATGGAGGGTATGGCTACACCTTC. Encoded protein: CASSRHGGYGYTF.